These 32 T cell receptor beta chains were all obtained from the same sample, sequenced in a study of blood T cell repertoires in COVID-19. Profiling relied on immunoSEQ multiplex PCR, and the TCRdb table lists in-frame clones only, not all of them. The sample has 65,000 to 90,000 clones, around 89% seen once. What was sequenced was peripheral blood. The source of these receptors is a man in his forties or fifties with acute or convalescent COVID-19.

The chain carries TRBV27 and TRBJ1-6; D remains unclear. This CDR3 contains 16 residues. Looked up from germline, CDR1 is MNHEY and CDR2 is SMNVEV (reference sequence). V was pared by 7 bases and J by 0 bases, with 13 bases between. CDR3 nucleotides: TGTGCCAGCACCCCGGGAGGGAGCTCCTATAATTCACCCCTCCACTTT. It translates to CASTPGGSSYNSPLHF.

The gene calls are TRBV5-1 and TRBJ1-2; D possibly corresponds to TRBD1 (6 bases). The germline V gene encodes CDR1 SGHRS and CDR2 YFSETQ. Trimming left V 7 bases short and J 5 bases short, with 12 bases between. The CDR3 loop spans 12 amino acids. The DNA of the CDR3 is TGCGCCAGCGGTATGACAGGATATGGCTACACCTTC. Translation gives CASGMTGYGYTF. The full variable domain, in which reference TRBV5-1 and TRBJ1-2 provide the parts outside the CDR3, is KAGVTQTPRYLIKTRGQQVTLSCSPISGHRSVSWYQQTPGQGLQFLFEYFSETQRNKGNFPGRFSGRQFSNSRSEMNVSTLELGDSALYLCASGMTGYGYTFGSGTRLTVV.

This sequence joins TRBV30 and TRBJ1-4, with D possibly being TRBD1 (5 bases). The CDR3 spans 15 residues. The germline V gene has CDR1 GTSNPN and CDR2 SVGIG (reference sequence). Trimming removed 0 bases from V and 3 bases from J, with 11 bases in between. CDR3 region: CAWSVNLGPNEKLFF. DNA for the CDR3: TGTGCCTGGAGTGTAAATTTGGGGCCTAATGAAAAACTGTTTTTT.

This clone was seen once. J is TRBJ2-5 and V is TRBV19; D is perhaps TRBD2 (5 bases). Germline V CDR1 and CDR2: LNHDA, SQIVND (reference sequence). The CDR3 has 13 residues. V lost 10 bases to trimming and J lost 5 bases, with 17 bases between them. Here the CDR3 DNA reads TGTGCCACCACCCGAGGGAATGAGGAGACCCAGTACTTC. Its translation is CATTRGNEETQYF.

V and J are TRBV6-5 and TRBJ2-4; D is possibly TRBD1 (6 bases). The V end lost 6 bases, the J end lost 2 bases, and 8 bases lay between the germline ends. CDR1 is MNHEY, CDR2 SVGAGI, per germline. The CDR3 runs 13 residues. The CDR3 DNA reads as TGTGCCAGCAGCACAGGGCCCAAAAACATTCAGTACTTC. This gives the protein CASSTGPKNIQYF.

V and J are TRBV5-4 and TRBJ2-5; TRBD2 aligns across 7 bases. Germline CDR1 SGHNT, CDR2 YYREEE (reference sequence). With 4 bases clipped from V and 2 bases from J, the junction kept 5 bases outside the gene matches. This CDR3 region has 14 residues. In DNA form, the CDR3 reads TGTGCCAGCAGCCAGGGACTAAGACAAGAGACCCAGTACTTC. Its protein is CASSQGLRQETQYF.

This chain joins TRBV4-2 and TRBJ2-7, with 11 bases that match TRBD2. The CDR3 totals 17 residues. The junction had 9 bases not matched to a gene; V was cut back by 1 base and J by 4 bases. CDR1 is LGHNA and CDR2 is YNFKEQ in the germline V gene. CDR3 sequence (DNA): TGTGCCAGCAGCCAAGGACTAGCGGGGCCCCTGAGTTACGAGCAGTACTTC. This codes for CASSQGLAGPLSYEQYF.

The J gene is TRBJ2-7, the V gene TRBV25-1; TRBD1 might be the D (6 bases). From germline, CDR1 is MGHDK and CDR2 SYGVNS. The germline V and J ends were trimmed by 4 bases and 4 bases, with 11 bases remaining between them. This CDR3 contains 13 residues. The CDR3 sequence: CASSVQGRYEQYF. CDR3 nucleotide sequence: TGTGCCAGCAGTGTACAGGGAAGGTACGAGCAGTACTTC.

V is TRBV5-1 and J is TRBJ2-2, with 9 positions matching TRBD2. Germline CDR1 SGHRS, CDR2 YFSETQ. There are 14 residues in the CDR3. Trimming cost V 4 bases and J 7 bases; bases outside gene matches: 5. The CDR3 loop is CASSQSSGGGELFF. CDR3 nucleotide sequence: TGCGCCAGCAGCCAGAGTAGCGGGGGCGGGGAGCTGTTTTTT.

This sequence joins TRBV6-1 and TRBJ1-2, with D possibly matching TRBD1 (6 bases). The length of the CDR3 is 14 residues. Germline CDR1 MNHNS, CDR2 SASEGT. V lost 3 bases to trimming and J lost 7 bases, with 15 bases between them. The CDR3 nucleotides read TGTGCCAGCAGTGACGCAGGGGCCGACATTGGCTACACCTTC. Encoded protein: CASSDAGADIGYTF.

This rearrangement joins TRBV7-8 to TRBJ1-3; D gene ambiguous. In germline, CDR1 is SGHVS, CDR2 FQNEAQ. The CDR3 totals 14 residues. Deletions cut 3 bases from V and 2 bases from J, with 8 bases between. Written as DNA, the CDR3 is TGTGCCAGCAGCTTTCTGGGCACTGGAAACACCATATATTTT. It codes for CASSFLGTGNTIYF. The full variable domain, in which reference TRBV7-8 and TRBJ1-3 provide the parts outside the CDR3, is GAGVSQSPRYKVAKRGQDVALRCDPISGHVSLFWYQQALGQGPEFLTYFQNEAQLDKSGLPSDRFFAERPEGSVSTLKIQRTQQEDSAVYLCASSFLGTGNTIYFGEGSWLTVV.

This sequence joins TRBV11-3 and TRBJ1-5; tentative D call: TRBD1 (6 bases). Germline loops: CDR1 SGHNT, CDR2 YENEEA. The CDR3 extends over 14 amino acids. Trimming left V 5 bases short and J 5 bases short, with 13 bases between. For the CDR3, the DNA is TGTGCCAGCAGCGATACAGGGTTCGATCAGCCCCAGCATTTT. The encoded protein is CASSDTGFDQPQHF.

The chain uses TRBV29-1 and TRBJ1-2; 7 nucleotides align to TRBD1. Germline values: CDR1 SQVTM, CDR2 ANQGSEA. This CDR3 spans 12 amino acids. V lost 6 bases and J lost 6; bases outside the gene matches: 7. This CDR3 is CSVNRGKNGYTF. CDR3 DNA: TGCAGCGTAAACAGGGGAAAGAATGGCTACACCTTC.

The chain joins TRBV9 to TRBJ2-1; TRBD1 agrees at 8 bases. Germline V gene data show CDR1 as SGDLS and CDR2 as YYNGEE. Trimming took 4 bases from V and 7 from J; bases not matched to a gene: 10. CDR3 length: 15 residues. The CDR3 nucleotides are TGTGCCAGCAGCTGGGGGGCAGGGGGCCGGAATGAGCAGTTCTTC. Residues: CASSWGAGGRNEQFF. The full variable domain, with the rest looked up from reference TRBV9 and TRBJ2-1, is DSGVTQTPKHLITATGQRVTLRCSPRSGDLSVYWYQQSLDQGLQFLIQYYNGEERAKGNILERFSAQQFPDLHSELNLSSLELGDSALYFCASSWGAGGRNEQFFGPGTRLTVL.

V usage is TRBV30 and J usage is TRBJ2-1; 13 bases are shared with TRBD2. The CDR3 contains 15 residues. CDR1 is GTSNPN and CDR2 is SVGIG in the germline V gene (reference sequence). V trimming: 5 bases; J trimming: 8 bases; junction bases outside the gene matches: 9. The CDR3 here is CAWHRGLAGVDEQFF. The CDR3 coding sequence is TGTGCCTGGCACCGTGGACTAGCGGGGGTCGATGAGCAGTTCTTC.

The chain carries TRBV19 and TRBJ2-1; the D gene is possibly TRBD1 (6 bases). With 4 bases removed from V and 8 bases from J, the gap between germline ends came to 21 bases. This CDR3 contains 16 residues. CDR1 is LNHDA, CDR2 SQIVND, per germline (reference sequence). The CDR3 DNA follows: TGTGCCAGTAGTAGTCTCGGTGCAGGGGTACGTGATGAGCAGTTCTTC. This codes for CASSSLGAGVRDEQFF.

The gene calls are TRBV9 and TRBJ2-4, with D possibly TRBD1 on 6 matching bases. CDR1 is SGDLS and CDR2 is YYNGEE in the germline V gene. Trimming took off 0 bases at V and 2 bases at J, with 9 bases between the two ends. The CDR3 consists of 15 residues. The CDR3 sequence: CASSVGTATKNIQYF. The CDR3 DNA is TGTGCCAGCAGCGTAGGGACAGCTACCAAAAACATTCAGTACTTC.

This sequence joins TRBV7-8 and TRBJ1-2; D is uncertain. CDR1 is SGHVS, CDR2 FQNEAQ, per germline. This CDR3 is built from 15 residues. The V gene lost 1 base and the J gene lost 0 bases, with 9 bases spanning the gap. CDR3 bases: TGTGCCAGCAGCTTAGGCCAAACAGCTAACTATGGCTACACCTTC. Translated, it gives CASSLGQTANYGYTF.

The chain links TRBV27 to TRBJ2-7; 10 bases map to TRBD2. The CDR3 has 15 amino acids. Germline CDR1 reads MNHEY; CDR2 reads SMNVEV (reference sequence). J was trimmed by 7 bases and V by 5 bases; bases with no gene match: 11. The CDR3 spells CASSTPSGGSLEQYF. The CDR3 DNA reads TGTGCCAGCAGTACCCCTAGCGGGGGTTCTTTGGAGCAGTACTTC.

The CDR3 bases are TGTGCCAGCAGTGAAGCGCCACACCTAGCGGAGAGCACAGATACGCAGTATTTT. This gives the protein CASSEAPHLAESTDTQYF. The chain uses TRBV6-1 and TRBJ2-3, with 7 bases lining up with TRBD2. Germline CDR1 is MNHNS and CDR2 is SASEGT. V dropped 0 bases and J dropped 0; count of bases not matched to a gene: 9. The CDR3 is 18 residues long.

This clone was found once. This chain connects TRBV9 to TRBJ1-1; D gene ambiguous. CDR1 is SGDLS and CDR2 is YYNGEE in the germline V gene. Trimming took off 0 bases at V and 1 base at J, with 10 bases between the two ends. This CDR3 spans 15 amino acids. The CDR3 nucleotides read TGTGCCAGCAGCGTAGGCACCGCGGGGAACACTGAAGCTTTCTTT. Translation: CASSVGTAGNTEAFF.

The chain joins TRBV27 to TRBJ2-3; tentatively, D is TRBD1 (5 bases). Germline V gene data show CDR1 as MNHEY and CDR2 as SMNVEV (reference sequence). CDR3 size: 18 residues. Deletions cut 6 bases from V and 0 bases from J, with 22 bases between. CDR3 loop: CASRRWGRLSASTDTQYF. In DNA, the CDR3 is TGTGCCAGCAGGAGGTGGGGCAGACTCTCGGCTAGCACAGATACGCAGTATTTT.

V gene TRBV28 combines with J gene TRBJ1-1; 7 positions agree with TRBD1. J was trimmed by 3 bases and V by 2 bases; bases with no gene match: 3. The length of the CDR3 is 14 residues. Germline V gene data show CDR1 as MDHEN and CDR2 as SYDVKM. In DNA form, the CDR3 reads TGTGCCAGCAGTTTAACAGGGGTACACACTGAAGCTTTCTTT. As protein: CASSLTGVHTEAFF.

The gene calls are TRBV5-1 and TRBJ2-7; 7 bases are a match to TRBD2. The CDR3 covers 16 residues. Germline assignment: CDR1 SGHRS and CDR2 YFSETQ. V was pared by 4 bases and J by 3 bases, with 13 bases of the junction left unmatched. As DNA, the CDR3 is TGCGCCAGCAGCCTTAACTTGGCGGGGGTATTCTACGAGCAGTACTTC. This gives the protein CASSLNLAGVFYEQYF.

DNA of the CDR3: TGTGCCACCAGCAGAGGACAGGGGCCAGATGAAAAACTGTTTTTT. It is translated as CATSRGQGPDEKLFF. V usage is TRBV15 and J usage is TRBJ1-4; TRBD1 matches at 8 bases. Germline loops: CDR1 LNHNV, CDR2 YYDKDF (reference sequence). The junction had 4 bases not matched to a gene; V was cut back by 1 base and J by 6 bases. The CDR3 totals 15 residues.

This chain links TRBV3-1 (or the pseudogene TRBV3-2) with TRBJ1-6, with D unresolved. This CDR3 is built from 15 residues. Trimming shortened V by 1 base and J by 4 bases, and 8 bases separated the two germline ends. CDR1 is LGHDT and CDR2 is YNNKEL in the germline V gene (reference sequence). CDR3 DNA sequence: TGTGCCAGCAGCCAAGGTGGCGGGTATAATTCACCCCTCCACTTT. This codes for CASSQGGGYNSPLHF.

This clone was picked up a small number of times. Distinct nucleotide sequences in the sample also encode this CDR3. The gene calls are TRBV18 and TRBJ1-1; D perhaps matches TRBD1 (5 bases). Per germline, CDR1 KGHSH and CDR2 LQKENI. V was cut by 3 bases and J by 1 base, with 6 bases left in between. CDR3 size: 13 residues. CDR3 sequence (DNA): TGTGCCAGCTCACCCGGACAGAACACTGAAGCTTTCTTT. This translates into CASSPGQNTEAFF.

In the case of this clone: A read error may account for a junction end that differs from germline. The V gene is TRBV7-7, the J gene TRBJ2-1, with 10 bases identical to TRBD1. Germline values: CDR1 SSHAT, CDR2 FNYEAQ (reference sequence). The CDR3 length is 15 residues. The CDR3 loop reads CASSLLAGQGGEQFF. For the CDR3, the DNA is TGTGCTAGCAGCTTATTAGCAGGACAGGGGGGTGAGCAGTTCTTC.

The J gene is TRBJ2-1, the V gene TRBV4-2; 9 bases are a match to TRBD2. Germline V gene sequence: CDR1 LGHNA, CDR2 YNFKEQ. This CDR3 has 15 residues. V gave up 1 base and J gave up 5 bases; unmatched junction bases: 3. The CDR3 sequence is CASSQGTSVDNEQFF. The CDR3 nucleotides read TGTGCCAGCAGCCAAGGGACTAGCGTAGACAATGAGCAGTTCTTC.

The rearrangement joins TRBV7-9 to TRBJ1-1; 11 nucleotides match TRBD1. V shed 6 bases, J shed 3 bases, and the junction held 6 bases outside the gene matches. The CDR3 loop spans 15 amino acids. Germline CDR1 and CDR2: SEHNR and FQNEAQ (reference sequence). CDR3 region: CASRNRDRGDTEAFF. The CDR3 DNA is TGTGCCAGCAGGAACAGGGACAGGGGGGACACTGAAGCTTTCTTT.

The genes are TRBV5-6 and TRBJ1-5; 11 positions agree with TRBD1. Germline CDR1 SGHDT, CDR2 YYEEEE. The J segment lost 2 bases and the V segment lost 4 bases, leaving 2 bases of the junction unmatched. This CDR3 contains 15 residues. CDR3 amino acids: CASSGQGAGNQPQHF. The CDR3 DNA follows: TGTGCCAGCAGCGGACAGGGGGCCGGCAATCAGCCCCAGCATTTT.

J is TRBJ1-5 and V is TRBV6-2 or TRBV6-3; possibly TRBD1 for D (6 bases). This CDR3 has 19 residues. Trimming removed 6 bases from V and 1 base from J, with 25 bases in between. Looked up from germline, CDR1 is MNHEY and CDR2 is SVGEGT. CDR3 sequence reads: CASSSTTDRGARSNQPQHF. CDR3 bases: TGTGCCAGCAGCTCAACTACCGACCGGGGGGCAAGGAGCAATCAGCCCCAGCATTTT.